The rows below give T cell receptor beta chains drawn from one sample of a study of blood T cell repertoires in COVID-19. The protocol was immunoSEQ multiplex PCR, while the TCRdb copy is restricted to in-frame clones and leaves out a portion. The sample holds 300,000 to 450,000 clones, about 88% seen once. The material sequenced was PBMCs or T cells enriched from blood (not recorded which). The receptors derive from a woman between 18 and 29 years old who had recovered from COVID-19. The CDR3 runs from the conserved cysteine through the conserved F or W.

CASSPGTGAETQYF,TRBJ2-5,TRBV5-1
CASSSTRQRLGTEAFF,TRBJ1-1,TRBV5-1
CASSLNAGGRNTEAFF,TRBJ1-1,TRBV28
CASSRGLGANTEAFF,TRBJ1-1,TRBV5-6
CASSYRAAAETQYF,TRBJ2-5,TRBV4-3
CASSQEISGGGADTQYF,TRBJ2-3,TRBV4-1
CASSLSTGYGSYTF,TRBJ1-2,TRBV27
CASSISGSGNTIYF,TRBJ1-3,TRBV6-5
CASSFLDRQETQYF,TRBJ2-5,TRBV6-5
CASSLTSGGVTDTQYF,TRBJ2-3,TRBV5-4
CASSKGPIWAYNEQFF,TRBJ2-1,TRBV21-1
CASSQEAPQETQYF,TRBJ2-5,TRBV4-1
CATSRGPGNQETQYF,TRBJ2-5,TRBV15
CASSQDFPSGGFNEQFF,TRBJ2-1,TRBV3-1/TRBV3-2
CASSEWTSASGELFF,TRBJ2-2,TRBV25-1
CASSLVDRDNSPLHF,TRBJ1-6,TRBV28
CSVAGQGNSPLHF,TRBJ1-6,TRBV29-1
CASSRARRDSANYGYTF,TRBJ1-2,TRBV7-8
CASSFRGHYGYTF,TRBJ1-2,TRBV7-3
CASRDSLNTEAFF,TRBJ1-1,TRBV27
CASSLGGQGSYEQYF,TRBJ2-7,TRBV5-4
CASSPANPGQGLDTQYF,TRBJ2-3,TRBV18
CASSSGTGMETQYF,TRBJ2-5,TRBV7-2
CASSLAGGDGYTF,TRBJ1-2,TRBV5-4
CASSKGRAEQYF,TRBJ2-7,TRBV6-1
CASSVTGTDTQYF,TRBJ2-3,TRBV9
CALEPGGPYEQYF,TRBJ2-7,TRBV30